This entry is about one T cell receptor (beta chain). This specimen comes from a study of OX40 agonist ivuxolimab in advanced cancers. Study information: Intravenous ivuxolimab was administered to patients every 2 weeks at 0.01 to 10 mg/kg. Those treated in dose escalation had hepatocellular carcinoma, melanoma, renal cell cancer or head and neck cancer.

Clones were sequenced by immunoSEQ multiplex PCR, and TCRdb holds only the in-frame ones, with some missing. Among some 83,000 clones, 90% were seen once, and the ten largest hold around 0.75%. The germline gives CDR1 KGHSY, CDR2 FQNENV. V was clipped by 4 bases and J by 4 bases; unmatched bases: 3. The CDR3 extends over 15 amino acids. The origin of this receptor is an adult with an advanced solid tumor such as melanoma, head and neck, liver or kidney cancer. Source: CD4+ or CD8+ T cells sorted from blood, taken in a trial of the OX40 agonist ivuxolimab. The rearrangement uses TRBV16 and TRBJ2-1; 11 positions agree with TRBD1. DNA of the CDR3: TGTGCCAGCAGCCGGGACAGGGGGAAGTACAATGAGCAGTTCTTC. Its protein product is CASSRDRGKYNEQFF.